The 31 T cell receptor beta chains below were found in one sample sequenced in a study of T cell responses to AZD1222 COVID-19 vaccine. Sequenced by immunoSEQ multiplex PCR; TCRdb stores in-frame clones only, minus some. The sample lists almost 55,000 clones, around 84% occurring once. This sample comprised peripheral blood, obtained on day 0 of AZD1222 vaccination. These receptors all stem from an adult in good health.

This chain's CDR3 is CASSLGPGYGYTF. CDR3 DNA sequence: TGTGCCAGCAGCTTAGGTCCGGGTTATGGCTACACCTTC. The chain couples TRBV7-9 to TRBJ1-2; D unresolved. This CDR3 comprises 13 residues. With 1 base removed from V and 5 bases from J, the gap between germline ends came to 8 bases. From germline, CDR1 is SEHNR and CDR2 FQNEAQ (reference sequence).

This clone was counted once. The CDR3 region has the DNA TGTGCCAGCAGCTTAGAGGGGTTCGGCTACACCTTC. This translates into CASSLEGFGYTF. The chain employs TRBV11-2 and TRBJ1-2; no clear D. This CDR3 spans 12 amino acids. In germline, CDR1 is SGHAT, CDR2 FQNNGV. V was pared by 0 bases and J by 8 bases, with 7 bases between.

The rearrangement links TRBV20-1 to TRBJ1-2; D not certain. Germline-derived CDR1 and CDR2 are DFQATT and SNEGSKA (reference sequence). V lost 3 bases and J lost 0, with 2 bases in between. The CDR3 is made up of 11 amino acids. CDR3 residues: CSASANYGYTF. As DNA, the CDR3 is TGCAGTGCTAGCGCTAACTATGGCTACACCTTC.

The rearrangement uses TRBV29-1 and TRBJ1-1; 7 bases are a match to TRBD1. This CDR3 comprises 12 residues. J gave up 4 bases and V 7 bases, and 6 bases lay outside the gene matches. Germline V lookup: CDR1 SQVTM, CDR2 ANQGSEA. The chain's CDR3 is CSGIPGGTEAFF. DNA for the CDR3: TGCAGCGGGATTCCAGGGGGCACTGAAGCTTTCTTT.

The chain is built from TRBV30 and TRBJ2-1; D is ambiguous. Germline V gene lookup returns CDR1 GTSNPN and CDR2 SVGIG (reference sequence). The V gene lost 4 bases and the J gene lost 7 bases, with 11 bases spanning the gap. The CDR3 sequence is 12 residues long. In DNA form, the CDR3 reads TGTGCCTGGAAAGCCATAGCAAATGAGCAGTTCTTC. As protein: CAWKAIANEQFF.

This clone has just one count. CDR3 sequence reads: CASSERRARQPQHF. CDR3 bases: TGTGCCAGCAGTGAACGCAGGGCACGTCAGCCCCAGCATTTT. The gene calls are TRBV6-1 and TRBJ1-5, with D perhaps matching TRBD1 (5 bases). Germline V gene sequence: CDR1 MNHNS, CDR2 SASEGT. This CDR3 is built from 14 residues. Trimming took 2 bases from V and 6 from J, leaving 11 bases between them.

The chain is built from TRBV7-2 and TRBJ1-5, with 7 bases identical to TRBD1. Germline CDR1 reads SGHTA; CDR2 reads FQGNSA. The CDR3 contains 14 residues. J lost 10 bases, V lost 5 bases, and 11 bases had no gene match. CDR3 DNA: TGTGCCAGCAGCACCAGACAGGGTCCTCGACCCCAGCATTTT. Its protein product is CASSTRQGPRPQHF.

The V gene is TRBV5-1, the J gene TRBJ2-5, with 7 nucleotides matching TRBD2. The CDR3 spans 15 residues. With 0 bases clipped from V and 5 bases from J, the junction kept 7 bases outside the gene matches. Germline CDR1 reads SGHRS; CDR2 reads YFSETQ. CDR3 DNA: TGCGCCAGCAGCTTGGACGGAAGACTAGCCGAGACCCAGTACTTC. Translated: CASSLDGRLAETQYF.

The CDR3 DNA reads TGTGCCAGCAGCTTAATCGCGGCGGGGAAAGCAGATACGCAGTATTTT. Amino acids: CASSLIAAGKADTQYF. The V and J genes are TRBV7-3 and TRBJ2-3, with D possibly TRBD2 on 6 matching bases. The CDR3 has 16 residues. Germline V gives CDR1 SGHTA, CDR2 FQGTGA. Trimming took off 1 base at V and 4 bases at J, with 15 bases between the two ends.

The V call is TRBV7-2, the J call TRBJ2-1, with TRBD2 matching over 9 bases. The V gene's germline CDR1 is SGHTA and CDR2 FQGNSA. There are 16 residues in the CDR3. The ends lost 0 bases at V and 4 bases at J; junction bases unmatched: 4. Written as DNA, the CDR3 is TGTGCCAGCAGCTTAGCGCGGGGGGGCGTTTACAATGAGCAGTTCTTC. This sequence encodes CASSLARGGVYNEQFF.

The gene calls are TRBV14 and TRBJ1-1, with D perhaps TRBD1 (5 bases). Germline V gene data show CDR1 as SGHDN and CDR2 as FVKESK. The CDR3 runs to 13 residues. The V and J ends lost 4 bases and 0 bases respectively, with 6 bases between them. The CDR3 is CASSRGLNTEAFF. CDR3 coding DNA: TGTGCCAGCAGCCGGGGGTTGAACACTGAAGCTTTCTTT.

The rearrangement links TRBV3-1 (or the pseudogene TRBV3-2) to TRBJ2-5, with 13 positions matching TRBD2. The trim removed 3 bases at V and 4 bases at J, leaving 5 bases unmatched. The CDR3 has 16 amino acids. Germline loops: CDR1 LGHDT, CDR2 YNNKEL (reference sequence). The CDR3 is CASSHPRLAGGETQYF. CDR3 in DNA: TGTGCCAGCAGCCATCCCCGACTAGCGGGAGGAGAGACCCAGTACTTC.

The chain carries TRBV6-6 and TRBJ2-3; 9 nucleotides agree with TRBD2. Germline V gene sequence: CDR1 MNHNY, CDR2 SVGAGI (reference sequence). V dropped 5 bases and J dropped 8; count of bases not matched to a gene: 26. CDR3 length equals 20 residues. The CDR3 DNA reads TGTGCCAGCAGTCTTACCCCCCCCACTCGAGTTGCGGGGGGGCAGGTTACGCAGTATTTT. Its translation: CASSLTPPTRVAGGQVTQYF.

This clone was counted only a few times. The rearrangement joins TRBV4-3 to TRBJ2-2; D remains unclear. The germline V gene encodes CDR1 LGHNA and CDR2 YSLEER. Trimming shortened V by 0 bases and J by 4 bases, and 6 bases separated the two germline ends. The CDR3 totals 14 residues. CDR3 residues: CASSQELTTGELFF. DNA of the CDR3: TGCGCCAGCAGCCAAGAATTGACCACCGGGGAGCTGTTTTTT.

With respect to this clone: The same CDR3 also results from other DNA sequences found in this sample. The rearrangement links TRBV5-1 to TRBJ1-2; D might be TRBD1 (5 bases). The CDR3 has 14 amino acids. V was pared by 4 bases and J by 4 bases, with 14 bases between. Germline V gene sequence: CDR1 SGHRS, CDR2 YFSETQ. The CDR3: CASSTTGTSYGYTF. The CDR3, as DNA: TGCGCCAGCAGCACCACCGGGACCTCCTATGGCTACACCTTC.

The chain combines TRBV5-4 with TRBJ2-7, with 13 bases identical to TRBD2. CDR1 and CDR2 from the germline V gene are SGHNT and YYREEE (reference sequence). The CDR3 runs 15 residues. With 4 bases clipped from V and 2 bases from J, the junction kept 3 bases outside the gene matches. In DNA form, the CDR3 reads TGTGCCAGCAGCACCGGACTAGCGGGAGCCTACGAGCAGTACTTC. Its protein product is CASSTGLAGAYEQYF.

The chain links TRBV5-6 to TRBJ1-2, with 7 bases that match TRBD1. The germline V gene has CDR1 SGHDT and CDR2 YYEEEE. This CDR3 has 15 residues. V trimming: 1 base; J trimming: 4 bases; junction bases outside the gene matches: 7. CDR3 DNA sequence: TGTGCCAGCAGCTTGCTGGGCAGGGGGTTCTATGGCTACACCTTC. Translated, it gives CASSLLGRGFYGYTF.

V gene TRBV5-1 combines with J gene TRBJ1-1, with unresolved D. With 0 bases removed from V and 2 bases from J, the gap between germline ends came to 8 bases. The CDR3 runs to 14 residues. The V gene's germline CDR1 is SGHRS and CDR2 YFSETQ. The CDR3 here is CASSLAGFNTEAFF. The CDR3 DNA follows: TGCGCCAGCAGCTTGGCCGGGTTTAACACTGAAGCTTTCTTT.

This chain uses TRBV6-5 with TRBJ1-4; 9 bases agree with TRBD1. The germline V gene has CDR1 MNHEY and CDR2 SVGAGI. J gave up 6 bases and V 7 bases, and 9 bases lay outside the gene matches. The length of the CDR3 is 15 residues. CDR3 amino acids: CASKPGQGGDEKLFF. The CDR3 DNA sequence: TGTGCCAGCAAACCGGGACAGGGAGGCGATGAAAAACTGTTTTTT.

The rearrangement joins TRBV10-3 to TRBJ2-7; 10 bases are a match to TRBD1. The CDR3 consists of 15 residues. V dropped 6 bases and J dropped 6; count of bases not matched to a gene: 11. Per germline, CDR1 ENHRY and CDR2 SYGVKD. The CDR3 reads CAIRGTGVFSGEQYF. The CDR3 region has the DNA TGTGCCATCAGGGGGACAGGGGTTTTCAGCGGCGAGCAGTACTTC.

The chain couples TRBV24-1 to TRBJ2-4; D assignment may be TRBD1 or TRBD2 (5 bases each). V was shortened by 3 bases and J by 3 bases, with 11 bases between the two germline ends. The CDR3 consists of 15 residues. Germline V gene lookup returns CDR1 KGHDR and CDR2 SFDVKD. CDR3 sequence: CATSDTGDHKNIQYF. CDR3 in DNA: TGTGCCACCAGTGATACCGGGGACCACAAAAACATTCAGTACTTC.

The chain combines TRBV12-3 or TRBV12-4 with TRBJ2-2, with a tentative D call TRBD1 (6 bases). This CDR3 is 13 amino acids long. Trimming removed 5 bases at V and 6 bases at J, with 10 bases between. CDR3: CASSTGTPGELFF. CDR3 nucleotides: TGTGCCAGCAGTACTGGGACACCCGGGGAGCTGTTTTTT.

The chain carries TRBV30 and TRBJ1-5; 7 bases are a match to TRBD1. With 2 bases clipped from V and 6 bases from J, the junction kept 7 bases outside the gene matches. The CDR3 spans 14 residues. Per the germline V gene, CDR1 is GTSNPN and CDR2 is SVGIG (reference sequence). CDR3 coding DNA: TGTGCCTGGAGTTTCACAGGGGCGGCTCAGCCCCAGCATTTT. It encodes CAWSFTGAAQPQHF.

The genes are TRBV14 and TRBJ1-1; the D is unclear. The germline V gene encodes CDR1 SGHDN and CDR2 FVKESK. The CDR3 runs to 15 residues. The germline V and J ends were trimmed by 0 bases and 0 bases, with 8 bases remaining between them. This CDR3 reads CASSQERTMNTEAFF. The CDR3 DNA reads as TGTGCCAGCAGCCAAGAAAGGACCATGAACACTGAAGCTTTCTTT.

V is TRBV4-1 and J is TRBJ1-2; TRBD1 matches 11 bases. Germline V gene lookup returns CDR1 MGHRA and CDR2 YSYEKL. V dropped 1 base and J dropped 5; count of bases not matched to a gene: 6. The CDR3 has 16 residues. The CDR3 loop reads CASSQAGTGGEYGYTF. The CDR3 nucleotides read TGCGCCAGCAGCCAAGCGGGGACAGGGGGGGAATATGGCTACACCTTC.

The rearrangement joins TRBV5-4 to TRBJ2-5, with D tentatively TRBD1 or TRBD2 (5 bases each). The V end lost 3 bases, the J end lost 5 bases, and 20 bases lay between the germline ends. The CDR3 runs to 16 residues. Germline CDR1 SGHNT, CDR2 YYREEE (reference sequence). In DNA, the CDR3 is TGTGCCAGCAGCTATCCCGGGACGCGGAAAAGCGAGACCCAGTACTTC. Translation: CASSYPGTRKSETQYF.

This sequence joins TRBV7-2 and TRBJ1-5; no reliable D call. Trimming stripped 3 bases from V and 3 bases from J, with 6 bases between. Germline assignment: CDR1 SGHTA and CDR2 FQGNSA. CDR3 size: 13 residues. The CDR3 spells CASSLAHNQPQHF. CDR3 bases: TGTGCCAGCAGCTTGGCCCACAATCAGCCCCAGCATTTT.

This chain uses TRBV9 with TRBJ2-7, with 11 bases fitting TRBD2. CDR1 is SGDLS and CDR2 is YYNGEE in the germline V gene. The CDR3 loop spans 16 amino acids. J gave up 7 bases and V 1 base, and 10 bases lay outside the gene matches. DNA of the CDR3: TGTGCCAGCAGCGTACGTGGGACTAGCGGCGGGACGGAGCAGTACTTC. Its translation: CASSVRGTSGGTEQYF.

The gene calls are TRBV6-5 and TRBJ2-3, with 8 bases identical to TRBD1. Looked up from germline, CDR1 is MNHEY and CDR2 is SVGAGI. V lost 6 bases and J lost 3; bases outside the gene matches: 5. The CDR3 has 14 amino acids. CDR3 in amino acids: CASRAGGGTDTQYF. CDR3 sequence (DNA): TGTGCCAGCAGGGCAGGGGGCGGGACAGATACGCAGTATTTT.

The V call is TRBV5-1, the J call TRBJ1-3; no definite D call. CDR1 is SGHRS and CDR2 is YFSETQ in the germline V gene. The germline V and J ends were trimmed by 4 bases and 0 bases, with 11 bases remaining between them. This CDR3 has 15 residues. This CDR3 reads CASSLVGVSGNTIYF. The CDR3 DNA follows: TGCGCCAGCAGCCTAGTTGGGGTCTCTGGAAACACCATATATTTT.

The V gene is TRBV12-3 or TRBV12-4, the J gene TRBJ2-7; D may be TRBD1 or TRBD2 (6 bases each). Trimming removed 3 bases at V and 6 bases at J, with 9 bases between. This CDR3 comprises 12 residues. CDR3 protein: CASSFGGLEQYF. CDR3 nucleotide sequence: TGTGCCAGCAGTTTTGGGGGGCTCGAGCAGTACTTC.